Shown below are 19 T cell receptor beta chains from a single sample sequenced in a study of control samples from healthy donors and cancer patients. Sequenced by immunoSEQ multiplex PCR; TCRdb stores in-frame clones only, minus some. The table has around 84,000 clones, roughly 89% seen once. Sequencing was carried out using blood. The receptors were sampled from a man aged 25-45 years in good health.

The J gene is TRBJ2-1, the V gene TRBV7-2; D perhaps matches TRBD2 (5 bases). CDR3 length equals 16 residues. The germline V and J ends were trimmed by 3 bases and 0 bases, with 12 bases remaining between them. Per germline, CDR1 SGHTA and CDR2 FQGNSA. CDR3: CASSFPRASSYNEQFF. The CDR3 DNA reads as TGTGCCAGCAGCTTTCCGCGGGCAAGCTCCTACAATGAGCAGTTCTTC.

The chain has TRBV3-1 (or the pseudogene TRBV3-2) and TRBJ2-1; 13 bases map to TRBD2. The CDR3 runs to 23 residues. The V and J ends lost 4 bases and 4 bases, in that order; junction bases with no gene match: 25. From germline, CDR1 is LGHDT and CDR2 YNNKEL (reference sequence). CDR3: CASSPRRRGEVGLAGSTYNEQFF. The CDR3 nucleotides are TGTGCCAGCAGCCCGCGCCGCCGCGGGGAAGTGGGACTAGCGGGGAGTACGTACAATGAGCAGTTCTTC.

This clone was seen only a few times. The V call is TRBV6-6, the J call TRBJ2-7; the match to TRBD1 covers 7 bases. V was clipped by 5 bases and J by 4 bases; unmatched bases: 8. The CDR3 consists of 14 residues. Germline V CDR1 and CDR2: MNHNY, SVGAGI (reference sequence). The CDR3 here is CASSKTGTAYEQYF. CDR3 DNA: TGTGCCAGCAGTAAGACCGGGACAGCTTACGAGCAGTACTTC.

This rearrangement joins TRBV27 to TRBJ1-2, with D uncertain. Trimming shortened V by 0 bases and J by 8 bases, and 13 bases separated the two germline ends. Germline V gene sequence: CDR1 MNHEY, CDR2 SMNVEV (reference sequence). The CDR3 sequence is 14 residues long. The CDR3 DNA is TGTGCCAGCAGTTTATCGAGGACCGTCGGGGGCTACACCTTC. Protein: CASSLSRTVGGYTF.

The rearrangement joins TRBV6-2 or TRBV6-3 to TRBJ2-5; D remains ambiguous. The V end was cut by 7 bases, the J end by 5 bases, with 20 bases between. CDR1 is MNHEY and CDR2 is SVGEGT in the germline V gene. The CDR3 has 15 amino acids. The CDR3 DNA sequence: TGTGCCAGCATCCCCAGAAATCTAGGGATGGAGACCCAGTACTTC. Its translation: CASIPRNLGMETQYF.

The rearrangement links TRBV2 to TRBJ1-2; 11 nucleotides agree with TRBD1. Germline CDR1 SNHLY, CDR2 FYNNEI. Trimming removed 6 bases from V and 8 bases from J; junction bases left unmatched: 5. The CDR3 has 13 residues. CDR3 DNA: TGTGCCAGCAGCCGGACAGGGGGCGGCGGCTACACCTTC. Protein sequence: CASSRTGGGGYTF.

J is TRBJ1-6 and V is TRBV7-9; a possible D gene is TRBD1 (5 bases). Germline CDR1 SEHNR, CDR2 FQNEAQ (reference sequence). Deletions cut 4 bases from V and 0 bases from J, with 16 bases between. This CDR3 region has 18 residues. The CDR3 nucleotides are TGTGCCAGCAGCTATACCCCAGGGCTGAGCTCCTATAATTCACCCCTCCACTTT. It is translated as CASSYTPGLSSYNSPLHF.

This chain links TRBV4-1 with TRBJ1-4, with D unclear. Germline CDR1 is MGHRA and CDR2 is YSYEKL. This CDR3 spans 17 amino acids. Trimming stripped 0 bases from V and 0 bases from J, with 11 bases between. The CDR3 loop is CASSQDRSGATNEKLFF. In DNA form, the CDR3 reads TGCGCCAGCAGCCAAGACCGTTCGGGTGCAACTAATGAAAAACTGTTTTTT.

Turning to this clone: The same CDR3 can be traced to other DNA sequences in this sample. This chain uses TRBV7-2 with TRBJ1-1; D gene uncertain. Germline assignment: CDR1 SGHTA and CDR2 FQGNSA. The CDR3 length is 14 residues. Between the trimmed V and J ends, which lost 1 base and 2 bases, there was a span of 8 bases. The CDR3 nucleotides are TGTGCCAGCAGCTTAGGAAGAGCTAACACTGAAGCTTTCTTT. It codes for CASSLGRANTEAFF.

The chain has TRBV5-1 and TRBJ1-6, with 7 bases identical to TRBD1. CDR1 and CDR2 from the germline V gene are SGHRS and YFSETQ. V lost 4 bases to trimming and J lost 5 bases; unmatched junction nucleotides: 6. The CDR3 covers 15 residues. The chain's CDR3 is CASSPGGQNNSPLHF. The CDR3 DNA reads TGCGCCAGCAGCCCGGGGGGACAGAATAATTCACCCCTCCACTTT. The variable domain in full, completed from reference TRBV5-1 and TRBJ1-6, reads KAGVTQTPRYLIKTRGQQVTLSCSPISGHRSVSWYQQTPGQGLQFLFEYFSETQRNKGNFPGRFSGRQFSNSRSEMNVSTLELGDSALYLCASSPGGQNNSPLHFGNGTRLTVT.

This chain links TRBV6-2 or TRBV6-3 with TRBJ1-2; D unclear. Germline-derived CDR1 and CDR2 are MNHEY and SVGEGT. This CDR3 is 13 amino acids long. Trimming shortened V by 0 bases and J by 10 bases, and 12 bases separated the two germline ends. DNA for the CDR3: TGTGCCAGCAGTTACTCGATGAGGGCACTCTACACCTTC. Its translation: CASSYSMRALYTF.

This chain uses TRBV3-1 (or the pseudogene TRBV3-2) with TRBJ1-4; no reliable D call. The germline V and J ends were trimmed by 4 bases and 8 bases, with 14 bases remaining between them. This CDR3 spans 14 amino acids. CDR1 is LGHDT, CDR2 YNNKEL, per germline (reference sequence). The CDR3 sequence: CASSRTVAPEKLFF. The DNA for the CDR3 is TGTGCCAGCAGCCGGACGGTAGCACCAGAAAAACTGTTTTTT.

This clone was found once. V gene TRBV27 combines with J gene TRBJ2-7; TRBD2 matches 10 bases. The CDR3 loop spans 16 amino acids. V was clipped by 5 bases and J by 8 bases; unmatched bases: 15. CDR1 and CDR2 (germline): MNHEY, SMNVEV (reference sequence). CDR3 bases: TGTGCCAGCAGTCTACGGACTAGCGGTTACCGAGTCAAGCAGTACTTC. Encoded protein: CASSLRTSGYRVKQYF.

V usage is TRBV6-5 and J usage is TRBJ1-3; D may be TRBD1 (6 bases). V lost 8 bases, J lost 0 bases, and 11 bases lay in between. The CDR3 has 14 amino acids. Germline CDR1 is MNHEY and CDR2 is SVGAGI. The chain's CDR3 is CASRRDTSGNTIYF. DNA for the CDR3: TGTGCCAGCCGACGGGACACCTCTGGAAACACCATATATTTT.

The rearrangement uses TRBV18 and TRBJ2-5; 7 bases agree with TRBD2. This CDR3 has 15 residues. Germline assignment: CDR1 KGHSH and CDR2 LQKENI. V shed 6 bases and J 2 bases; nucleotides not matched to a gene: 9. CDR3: CASSSGREEQETQYF. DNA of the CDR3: TGTGCCAGCTCCTCGGGGAGGGAGGAACAAGAGACCCAGTACTTC. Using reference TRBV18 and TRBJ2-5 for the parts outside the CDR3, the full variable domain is NAGVMQNPRHLVRRRGQEARLRCSPMKGHSHVYWYRQLPEEGLKFMVYLQKENIIDESGMPKERFSAEFPKEGPSILRIQQVVRGDSAAYFCASSSGREEQETQYFGPGTRLLVL.

CDR3 sequence (DNA): TGCGCCAGCAGTCGAACAGGGCCTAACACTGAAGCTTTCTTT. As protein: CASSRTGPNTEAFF. This chain links TRBV4-3 with TRBJ1-1, with D possibly TRBD1 on 6 matching bases. Trimming took off 6 bases at V and 2 bases at J, with 13 bases between the two ends. The germline CDR1 and CDR2 sequences are LGHNA and YSLEER. This CDR3 has 14 residues.

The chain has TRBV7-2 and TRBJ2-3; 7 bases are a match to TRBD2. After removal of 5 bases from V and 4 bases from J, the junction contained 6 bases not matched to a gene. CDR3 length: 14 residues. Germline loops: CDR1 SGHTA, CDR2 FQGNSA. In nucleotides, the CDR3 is TGTGCCAGCAGCACCGGGACTACCCCAGATACGCAGTATTTT. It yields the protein CASSTGTTPDTQYF.

The CDR3, as DNA: TGTGCCAGCAAGGTAGGACAGGCCCGGAATGGCTACACCTTC. Translating gives CASKVGQARNGYTF. This chain uses TRBV27 with TRBJ1-2; 7 bases align to TRBD1. V dropped 7 bases and J dropped 6; count of bases not matched to a gene: 11. CDR1 MNHEY and CDR2 SMNVEV come from the germline V gene (reference sequence). The CDR3 length is 14 residues.

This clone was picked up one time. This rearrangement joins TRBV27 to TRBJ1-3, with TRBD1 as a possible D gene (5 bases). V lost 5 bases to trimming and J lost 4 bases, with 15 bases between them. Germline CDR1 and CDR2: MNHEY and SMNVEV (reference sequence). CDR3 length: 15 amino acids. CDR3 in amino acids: CASSTQEGFGNTIYF. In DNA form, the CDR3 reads TGTGCCAGCAGTACACAGGAGGGCTTCGGAAACACCATATATTTT.